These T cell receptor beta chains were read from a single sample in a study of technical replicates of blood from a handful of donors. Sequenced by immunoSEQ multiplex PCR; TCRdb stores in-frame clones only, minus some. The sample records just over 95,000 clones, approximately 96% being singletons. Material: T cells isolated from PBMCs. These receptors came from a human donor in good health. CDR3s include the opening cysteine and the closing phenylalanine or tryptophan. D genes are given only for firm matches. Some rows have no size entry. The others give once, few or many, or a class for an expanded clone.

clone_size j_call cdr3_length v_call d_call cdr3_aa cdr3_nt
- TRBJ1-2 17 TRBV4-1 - CASSQGFRGGPSYGYTF TGCGCCAGCAGCCAAGGGTTCCGGGGGGGGCCGAGCTATGGCTACACCTTC
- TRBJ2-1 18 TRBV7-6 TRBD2 CASSLVAGGRGIHNEQFF TGTGCCAGCAGCTTAGTAGCGGGAGGCAGAGGGATACACAATGAGCAGTTCTTC
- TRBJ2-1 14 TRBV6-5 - CASGAEAAYNEQFF TGTGCCAGCGGGGCTGAGGCTGCCTACAATGAGCAGTTCTTC
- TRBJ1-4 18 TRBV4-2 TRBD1 CASSQHDLGQGLNEKLFF TGTGCCAGCAGCCAACATGATCTCGGACAGGGGCTCAATGAAAAACTGTTTTTT
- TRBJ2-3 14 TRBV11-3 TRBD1 CASSEQGEADTQYF TGTGCCAGCAGCGAACAGGGGGAGGCAGATACGCAGTATTTT
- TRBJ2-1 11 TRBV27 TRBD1 CASRTGGRQFF TGTGCCAGCAGGACAGGGGGTAGGCAGTTCTTC
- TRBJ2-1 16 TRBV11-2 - CASSALGGSSYNEQFF TGTGCCAGCAGCGCCTTGGGAGGAAGCTCCTACAATGAGCAGTTCTTC
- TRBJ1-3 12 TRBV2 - CASVPARDTIYF TGTGCCAGCGTCCCCGCCCGGGACACCATATATTTT
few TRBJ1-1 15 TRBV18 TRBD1 CASSPLDRANTEAFF TGTGCCAGCTCACCACTGGACAGGGCGAACACTGAAGCTTTCTTT
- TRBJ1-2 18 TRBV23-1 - CASSQIDDSRGGHYGYTF TGCGCCAGCAGTCAAATCGACGACAGTAGGGGGGGCCACTATGGCTACACCTTC
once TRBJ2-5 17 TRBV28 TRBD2 CASSSRLGLAGGETQYF TGTGCCAGCAGTTCACGACTCGGACTAGCGGGCGGGGAGACCCAGTACTTC
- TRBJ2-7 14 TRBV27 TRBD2 CASSVAGEAYEQYF TGTGCCAGCAGCGTAGCGGGAGAGGCCTACGAGCAGTACTTC
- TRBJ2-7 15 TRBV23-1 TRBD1 CASSQHEGAKYEQYF TGCGCCAGCAGTCAACACGAGGGGGCAAAATACGAGCAGTACTTC
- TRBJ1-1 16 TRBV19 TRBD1 CASSITQGAWYTEAFF TGTGCCAGTAGTATTACTCAGGGGGCCTGGTACACTGAAGCTTTCTTT
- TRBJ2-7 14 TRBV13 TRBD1 CASSEGTGSYEQYF TGTGCCAGCAGCGAGGGGACAGGTTCCTACGAGCAGTACTTC
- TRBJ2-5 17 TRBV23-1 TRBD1 CASSKQGPLGLVETQYF TGCGCCAGCTCAAAACAGGGGCCTCTTGGTCTGGTGGAGACCCAGTACTTC
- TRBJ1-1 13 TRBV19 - CASRPGHRKKAFF TGTGCCAGTAGGCCAGGGCACCGGAAGAAAGCTTTCTTT
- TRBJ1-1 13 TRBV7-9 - CASSLPGFTEAFF TGTGCCAGCAGCCTACCGGGGTTTACTGAAGCTTTCTTT
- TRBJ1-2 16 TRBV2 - CASLIAGRKENYGYTF TGTGCCAGCCTAATTGCGGGACGGAAGGAAAACTATGGCTACACCTTC
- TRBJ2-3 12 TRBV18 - CASSPGQDTQYF TGTGCCAGCTCACCAGGACAGGATACGCAGTATTTT
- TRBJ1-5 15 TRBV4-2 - CASSQDLRGAQPQHF TGTGCCAGCAGCCAAGATTTACGGGGGGCTCAGCCCCAGCATTTT
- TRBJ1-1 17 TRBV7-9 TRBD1 CATRPPYRDRGNTEAFF TGTGCCACCCGTCCCCCATACCGGGACAGGGGGAACACTGAAGCTTTCTTT
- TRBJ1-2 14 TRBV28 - CASAGRVTRRGYTF TGTGCCAGCGCCGGCCGGGTCACCCGGCGGGGCTACACCTTC
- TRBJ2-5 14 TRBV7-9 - CASSLGQGTETQYF TGTGCCAGCAGCTTAGGGCAGGGTACAGAGACCCAGTACTTC
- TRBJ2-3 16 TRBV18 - CASSPIGRGATDTQYF TGTGCCAGCTCACCGATTGGGCGGGGCGCCACAGATACGCAGTATTTT
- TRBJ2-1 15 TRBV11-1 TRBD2 CASSPGTSEAHEQFF TGTGCCAGCAGTCCCGGGACTAGCGAAGCCCATGAGCAGTTCTTC
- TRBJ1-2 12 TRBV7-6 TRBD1 CASSIDRVGYTF TGTGCCAGCAGCATAGACAGGGTTGGCTACACCTTC
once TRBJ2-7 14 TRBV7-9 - CASSFGGNSYEQYF TGTGCCAGCAGCTTCGGGGGTAACTCCTACGAGCAGTACTTC
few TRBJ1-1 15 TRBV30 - CAWSVLRGRYTEAFF TGTGCCTGGAGTGTACTCAGGGGACGGTACACTGAAGCTTTCTTT
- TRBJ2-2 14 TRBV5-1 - CASRTGSRAGELFF TGCGCCAGCCGAACAGGTTCCCGGGCCGGGGAGCTGTTTTTT
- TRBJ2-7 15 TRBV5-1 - CASTFLTGAPYEQYF TGCGCCAGCACCTTCTTGACAGGCGCACCCTACGAGCAGTACTTC
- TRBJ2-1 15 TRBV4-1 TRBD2 CASSQGLAGRGEQFF TGCGCCAGCAGCCAGGGACTAGCGGGAAGGGGTGAGCAGTTCTTC
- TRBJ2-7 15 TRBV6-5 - CASSYFWGEAYEQYF TGTGCCAGCAGTTACTTCTGGGGGGAGGCCTACGAGCAGTACTTC
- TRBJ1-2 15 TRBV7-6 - CASSLVVRANYGYTF TGTGCCAGCAGCTTAGTCGTCAGGGCTAACTATGGCTACACCTTC
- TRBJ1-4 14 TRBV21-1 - CASSKGGTNEKLFF TGTGCCAGCAGCAAAGGGGGCACTAATGAAAAACTGTTTTTT
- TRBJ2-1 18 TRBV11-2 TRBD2 CASSFRASGSLTYNEQFF TGTGCCAGCAGCTTTAGGGCTAGCGGGAGTCTTACCTACAATGAGCAGTTCTTC
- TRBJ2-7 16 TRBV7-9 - CASSLARAQSSYEQYF TGTGCCAGCAGCTTAGCGCGGGCGCAGAGCTCCTACGAGCAGTACTTC